The clone carrying this TCR beta chain was counted at least ten times. The antigen is undetermined. These data originate in a study of T cells in Graves' hyperthyroidism and ophthalmopathy. General study results and limits: In blood, most of the thyroid clonotypes expanded above 0.001 were also present.

CDR3 length equals 14 residues. J gave up 4 bases and V 5 bases, and 4 bases lay outside the gene matches. Germline loops: CDR1 SGHVS, CDR2 FQNEAQ. Uncontrolled infection, other autoimmune disease, pregnancy or lactation barred patients from enrollment. Clinical symptoms, serum thyroxine, TRAb, thyroid ultrasound and orbital computed tomography informed diagnoses. Amplification targeted TCR beta CDR3 regions from RNA transcripts. The TCR CDR3 first-round RT-PCR relied on the HTBI primer set. Using its own MiXCR run on the multiplex PCR reads, TCRdb lists one record per CDR3 protein. The table has fewer than 350,000 distinct CDR3 sequences, around 23% seen once.

This chain links TRBV7-8 with TRBJ2-1; TRBD2 agrees at 8 bases. This clonotype was sampled from a woman in her forties or fifties with Graves' hyperthyroidism. The source material was blood. The CDR3: CASSAGGRYNEQFF. For the CDR3, the DNA is TGTGCCAGCAGCGCGGGGGGCCGTTACAATGAGCAGTTCTTC.